The 2 T cell receptor beta chains below were found in one sample sequenced in a study of blood T cell repertoires in COVID-19 (dated by TCRdb to 2020 to 2022). Libraries were prepared through the immunoSEQ multiplex PCR assay. Drawn from immuneACCESS, this table holds only the in-frame rearrangements with V and J called that TCRdb kept. Clones are partly lost; checked studies trace under half to an unresolved V gene and leave the rest unexplained. This sample lists around 230,000 clones; 82% were detected once. The ten largest clonotypes hold 9.5% to 15% of the sample. Sequencing was performed on peripheral blood. The receptors stem from a woman aged 60-75 years with active or convalescent COVID-19.

The table lists this clone with a count of one. V gene TRBV6-5 combines with J gene TRBJ1-2, with a tentative D call TRBD1 (5 bases). CDR1 and CDR2 from the germline V gene are MNHEY and SVGAGI. V was shortened by 8 bases and J by 8 bases, with 24 bases between the two germline ends. The CDR3 is 15 amino acids. The CDR3 protein is CASGEPGLEILGYTF. As DNA, the CDR3 is TGTGCCAGCGGGGAACCAGGGTTGGAGATTCTAGGCTACACCTTC.

The gene calls are TRBV5-1 and TRBJ2-2; tentatively, D is TRBD1 (5 bases). CDR3 length: 15 residues. V dropped 2 bases and J dropped 1 base, with 9 bases sitting between them. Germline V CDR1 and CDR2: SGHRS, YFSETQ. The CDR3 sequence: CASSFQGKNTGELFF. The CDR3 DNA sequence: TGCGCCAGCAGCTTCCAGGGAAAGAACACCGGGGAGCTGTTTTTT.